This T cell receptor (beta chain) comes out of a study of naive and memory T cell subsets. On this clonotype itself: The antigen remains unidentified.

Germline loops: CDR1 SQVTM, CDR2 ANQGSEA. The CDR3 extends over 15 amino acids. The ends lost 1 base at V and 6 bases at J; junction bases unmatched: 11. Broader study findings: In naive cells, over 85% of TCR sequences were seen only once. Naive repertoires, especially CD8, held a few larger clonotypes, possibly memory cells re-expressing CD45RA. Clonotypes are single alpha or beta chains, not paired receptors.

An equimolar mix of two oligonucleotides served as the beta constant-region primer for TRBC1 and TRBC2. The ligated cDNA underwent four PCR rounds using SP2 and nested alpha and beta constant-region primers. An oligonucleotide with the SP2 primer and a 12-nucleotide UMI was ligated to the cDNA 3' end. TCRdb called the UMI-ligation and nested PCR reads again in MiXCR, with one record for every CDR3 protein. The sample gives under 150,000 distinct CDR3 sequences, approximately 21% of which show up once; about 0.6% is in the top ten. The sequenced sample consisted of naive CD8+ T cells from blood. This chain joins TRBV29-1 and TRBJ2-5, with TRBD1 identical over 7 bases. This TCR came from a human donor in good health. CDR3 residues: CSVEGGIGGKKTQYF. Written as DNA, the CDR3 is TGCAGCGTTGAAGGGGGTATAGGGGGCAAGAAGACCCAGTACTTC.